These T cell receptor beta chains were read from a single sample in a study of T-cell reconstitution after alpha-beta-depleted transplantation in children. MiXCR was run by TCRdb on the PCR reads, yielding one entry per CDR3 protein. The sample includes a few hundred thousand distinct CDR3 sequences, 20% of them seen just once. The specimen was PBMCs from the stem cell graft donor, collected from the stem cell graft. All receptors derive from a human donor who donated a stem cell graft to a child with acute myeloid leukemia. Each CDR3 is given with its conserved first and last residue. The D gene is left open where the match is weak. Not every row has a clone size; where given, it reads once, few, many or a size class.

CDR3 protein	CDR3 DNA	D gene	clone size	V gene	J gene
CSARDRGMGTQYF	TGCAGTGCTCGGGACAGGGGCATGGGGACCCAGTACTTC	TRBD1	-	TRBV20-1	TRBJ2-5
CASSQDLSQPQHF	TGCGCCAGCAGCCAAGATCTATCTCAGCCCCAGCATTTT	-	few	TRBV4-1	TRBJ1-5
CSGDPGTGGTDTQYF	TGCAGCGGCGACCCCGGGACAGGGGGCACAGATACGCAGTATTTT	TRBD1	many	TRBV29-1	TRBJ2-3
CASSSTGSNEQFF	TGTGCCAGCAGTTCAACAGGGTCAAATGAGCAGTTCTTC	-	many	TRBV12-3/TRBV12-4	TRBJ2-1
CASGDRPGLAADEQFF	TGTGCCAGCGGGGACCGACCGGGACTAGCGGCGGATGAGCAGTTCTTC	TRBD2	-	TRBV2	TRBJ2-1
CSARDPLARNEQFF	TGCAGTGCTAGAGATCCTTTAGCCCGCAATGAGCAGTTCTTC	-	-	TRBV20-1	TRBJ2-1
CSSKQGRNTEAFF	TGCAGCTCGAAACAGGGGAGGAACACTGAAGCTTTCTTT	TRBD1	-	TRBV29-1	TRBJ1-1
CSASLSEYTDTQYF	TGCAGTGCTAGCCTTAGCGAGTACACAGATACGCAGTATTTT	-	many	TRBV20-1	TRBJ2-3
CASSPRDRAREQFF	TGTGCCAGCAGCCCGAGGGACAGGGCCCGTGAGCAGTTCTTC	TRBD1	-	TRBV7-9	TRBJ2-1
CASSKNDGTEAFF	TGTGCCAGCAGCAAAAATGACGGGACTGAAGCTTTCTTT	-	few	TRBV9	TRBJ1-1
CATSDWRARGATQYF	TGTGCCACCAGTGACTGGAGAGCCAGGGGAGCGACCCAGTACTTC	-	few	TRBV24-1	TRBJ2-5
CASSLIGLGGRGYEQYF	TGTGCCAGCAGCTTAATTGGGCTTGGTGGCAGGGGTTACGAGCAGTACTTC	-	-	TRBV13	TRBJ2-7
CAIRQGAGNTEAFF	TGTGCCATCAGACAGGGCGCGGGGAACACTGAAGCTTTCTTT	-	-	TRBV10-3	TRBJ1-1
CASSLGAAGGPNEQFF	TGCGCCAGCAGCTTGGGAGCCGCGGGAGGTCCCAATGAGCAGTTCTTC	TRBD2	-	TRBV5-1	TRBJ2-1
CSVMSGTGKYNEQFF	TGCAGCGTTATGTCCGGGACAGGAAAATACAATGAGCAGTTCTTC	TRBD1	few	TRBV29-1	TRBJ2-1
CASRLTGFDEQFF	TGTGCCAGCCGTTTGACAGGGTTCGATGAGCAGTTCTTC	TRBD1	many	TRBV12-3/TRBV12-4	TRBJ2-1